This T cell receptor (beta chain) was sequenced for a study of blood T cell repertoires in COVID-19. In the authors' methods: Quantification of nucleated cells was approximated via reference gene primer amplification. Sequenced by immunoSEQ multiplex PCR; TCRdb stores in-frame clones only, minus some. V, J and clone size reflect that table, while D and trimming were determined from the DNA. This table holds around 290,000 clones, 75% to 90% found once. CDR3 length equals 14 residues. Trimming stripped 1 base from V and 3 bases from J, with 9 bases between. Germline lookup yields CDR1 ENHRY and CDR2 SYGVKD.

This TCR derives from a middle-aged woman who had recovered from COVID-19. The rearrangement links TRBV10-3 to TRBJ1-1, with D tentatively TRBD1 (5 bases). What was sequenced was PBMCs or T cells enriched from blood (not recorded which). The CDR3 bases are TGTGCCATCAGTGAGTTGAACAGGTACACTGAAGCTTTCTTT. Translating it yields CAISELNRYTEAFF.